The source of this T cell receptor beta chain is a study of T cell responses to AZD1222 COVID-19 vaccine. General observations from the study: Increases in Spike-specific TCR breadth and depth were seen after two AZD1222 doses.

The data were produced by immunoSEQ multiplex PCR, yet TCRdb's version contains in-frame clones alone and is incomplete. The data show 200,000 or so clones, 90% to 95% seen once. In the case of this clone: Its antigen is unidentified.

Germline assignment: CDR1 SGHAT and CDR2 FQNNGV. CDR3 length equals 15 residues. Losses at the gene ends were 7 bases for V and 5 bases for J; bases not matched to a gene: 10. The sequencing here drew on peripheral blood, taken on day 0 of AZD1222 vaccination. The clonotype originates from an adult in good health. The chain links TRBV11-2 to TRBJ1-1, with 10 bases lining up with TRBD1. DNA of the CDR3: TGTGCCAGCACCCTCGGGACAGGGGTAGTTACTGAAGCTTTCTTT. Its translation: CASTLGTGVVTEAFF.